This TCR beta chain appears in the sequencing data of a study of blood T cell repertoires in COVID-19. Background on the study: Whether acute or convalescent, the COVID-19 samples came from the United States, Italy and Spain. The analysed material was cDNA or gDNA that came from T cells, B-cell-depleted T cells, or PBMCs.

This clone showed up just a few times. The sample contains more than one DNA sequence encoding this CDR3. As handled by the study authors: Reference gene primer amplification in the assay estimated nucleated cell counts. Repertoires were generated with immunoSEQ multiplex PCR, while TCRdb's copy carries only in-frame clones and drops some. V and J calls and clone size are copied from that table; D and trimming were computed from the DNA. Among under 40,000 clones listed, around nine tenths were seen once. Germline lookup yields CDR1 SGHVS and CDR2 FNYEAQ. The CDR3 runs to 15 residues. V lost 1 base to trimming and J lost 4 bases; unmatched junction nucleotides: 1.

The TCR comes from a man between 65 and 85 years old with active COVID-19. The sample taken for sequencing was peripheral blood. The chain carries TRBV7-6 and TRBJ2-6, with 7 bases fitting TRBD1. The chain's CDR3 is CASSLEGAGANVLTF. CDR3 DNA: TGTGCCAGCAGCTTAGAGGGGGCCGGGGCCAACGTCCTGACTTTC.